Described below is a single T cell receptor beta chain sequence and its context. Its specificity is unknown. The TCRbeta library was prepared with unique molecular identifiers. MiXCR, applied by TCRdb to the PCR reads, yields one record per CDR3 protein. This sample has approximately 500,000 distinct CDR3 sequences, with roughly a tenth found just once. The sample originates from a study of T-cell reconstitution after alpha-beta-depleted transplantation in children. Study outcomes and limitations: Surviving recipient cells, namely T cells and thymic progenitors, were the source of high day-60 TCRbeta diversity in some patients. Several hundred graft clones that had expanded were reportedly the source of alpha-beta T cells about two months after transplant. The main origin of T-cell counts and diversity one year after transplant was newly produced T cells.

This sequence was found in a child aged 2-15 years with inherited bone marrow failure, due to receive a stem cell transplant. Sequencing used PBMCs, obtained before TCRalphabeta/CD19-depleted stem cell transplant.

CDR3 nucleotides: TGTGCCAGCAGTTTAGTGTTCGGAGTTCAAGAGACCCAGTACTTC. The encoded protein is CASSLVFGVQETQYF. V gene TRBV12-3 or TRBV12-4 combines with J gene TRBJ2-5; D uncertain. The V end was cut by 1 base, the J end by 2 bases, with 11 bases between. The CDR3 has 15 amino acids.